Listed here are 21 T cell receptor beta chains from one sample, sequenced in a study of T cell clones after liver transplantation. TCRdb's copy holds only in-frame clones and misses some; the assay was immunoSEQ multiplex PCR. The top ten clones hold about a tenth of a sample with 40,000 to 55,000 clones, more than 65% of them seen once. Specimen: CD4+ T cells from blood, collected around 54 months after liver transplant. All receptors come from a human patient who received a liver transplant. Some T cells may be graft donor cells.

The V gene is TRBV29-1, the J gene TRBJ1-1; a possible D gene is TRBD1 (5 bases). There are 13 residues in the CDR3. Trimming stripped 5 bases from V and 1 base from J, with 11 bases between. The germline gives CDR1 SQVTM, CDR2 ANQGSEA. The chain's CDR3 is CSVFSGKNTEAFF. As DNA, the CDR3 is TGCAGCGTTTTTTCAGGGAAGAACACTGAAGCTTTCTTT.

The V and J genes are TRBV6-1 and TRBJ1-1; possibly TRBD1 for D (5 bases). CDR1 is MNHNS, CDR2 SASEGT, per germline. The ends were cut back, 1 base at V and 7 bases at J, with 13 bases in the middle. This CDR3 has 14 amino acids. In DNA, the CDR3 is TGTGCCAGCAGTGAAGGATTGAGGGGTCTTGAAGCTTTCTTT. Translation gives CASSEGLRGLEAFF.

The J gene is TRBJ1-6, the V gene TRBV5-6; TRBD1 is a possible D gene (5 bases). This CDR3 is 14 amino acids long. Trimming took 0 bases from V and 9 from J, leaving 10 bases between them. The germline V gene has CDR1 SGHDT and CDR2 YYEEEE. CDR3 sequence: CASSLAGRFSPLHF. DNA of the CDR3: TGTGCCAGCAGCTTGGCAGGGAGGTTTTCACCCCTCCACTTT. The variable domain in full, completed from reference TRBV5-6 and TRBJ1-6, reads DAGVTQSPTHLIKTRGQQVTLRCSPKSGHDTVSWYQQALGQGPQFIFQYYEEEERQRGNFPDRFSGHQFPNYSSELNVNALLLGDSALYLCASSLAGRFSPLHFGNGTRLTVT.

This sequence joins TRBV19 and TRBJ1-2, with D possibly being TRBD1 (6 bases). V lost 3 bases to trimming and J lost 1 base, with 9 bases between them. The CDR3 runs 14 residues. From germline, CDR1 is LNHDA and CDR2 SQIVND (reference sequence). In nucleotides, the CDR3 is TGTGCCAGTAGTATGCAGGGGATTAACTATGGCTACACCTTC. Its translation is CASSMQGINYGYTF.

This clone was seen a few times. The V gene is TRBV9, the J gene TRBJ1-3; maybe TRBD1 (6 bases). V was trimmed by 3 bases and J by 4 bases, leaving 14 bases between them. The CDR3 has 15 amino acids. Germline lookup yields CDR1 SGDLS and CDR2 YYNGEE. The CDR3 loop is CASSGVGGSGNTIYF. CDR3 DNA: TGTGCCAGCAGCGGCGTGGGGGGCTCCGGAAACACCATATATTTT.

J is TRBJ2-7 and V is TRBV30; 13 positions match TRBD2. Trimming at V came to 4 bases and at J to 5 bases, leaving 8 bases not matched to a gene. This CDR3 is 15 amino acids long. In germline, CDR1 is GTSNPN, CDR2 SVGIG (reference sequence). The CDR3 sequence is CAWTKGLAGVNEQYF. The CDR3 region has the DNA TGTGCCTGGACCAAAGGACTAGCGGGGGTAAACGAGCAGTACTTC.

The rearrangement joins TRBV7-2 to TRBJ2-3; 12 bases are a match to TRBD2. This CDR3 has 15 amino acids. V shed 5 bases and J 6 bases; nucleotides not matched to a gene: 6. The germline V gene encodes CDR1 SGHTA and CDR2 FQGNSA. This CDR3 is CASSPTSGGHDTQYF. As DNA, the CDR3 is TGTGCCAGCAGCCCGACTAGCGGGGGTCATGATACGCAGTATTTT.

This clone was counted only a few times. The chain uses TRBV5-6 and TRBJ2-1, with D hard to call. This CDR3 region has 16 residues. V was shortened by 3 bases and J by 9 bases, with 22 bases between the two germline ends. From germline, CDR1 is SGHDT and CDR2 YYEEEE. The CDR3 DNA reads TGTGCCAGCAGCTCCCCACGGATGCGGCGAATAATTGAGCAGTTCTTC. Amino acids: CASSSPRMRRIIEQFF.

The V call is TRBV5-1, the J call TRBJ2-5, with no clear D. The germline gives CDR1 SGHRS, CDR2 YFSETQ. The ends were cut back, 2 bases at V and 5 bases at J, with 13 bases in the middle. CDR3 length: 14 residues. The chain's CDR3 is CASSLRAIRETQYF. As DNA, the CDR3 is TGCGCCAGCAGCTTAAGGGCCATTCGTGAGACCCAGTACTTC. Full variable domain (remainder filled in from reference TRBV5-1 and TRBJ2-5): KAGVTQTPRYLIKTRGQQVTLSCSPISGHRSVSWYQQTPGQGLQFLFEYFSETQRNKGNFPGRFSGRQFSNSRSEMNVSTLELGDSALYLCASSLRAIRETQYFGPGTRLLVL.

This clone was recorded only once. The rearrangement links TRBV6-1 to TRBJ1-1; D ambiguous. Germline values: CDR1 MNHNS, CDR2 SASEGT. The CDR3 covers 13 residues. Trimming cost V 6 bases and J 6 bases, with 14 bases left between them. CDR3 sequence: CASSKTRFAEAFF. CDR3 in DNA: TGTGCCAGCAGCAAAACCAGGTTTGCTGAAGCTTTCTTT.

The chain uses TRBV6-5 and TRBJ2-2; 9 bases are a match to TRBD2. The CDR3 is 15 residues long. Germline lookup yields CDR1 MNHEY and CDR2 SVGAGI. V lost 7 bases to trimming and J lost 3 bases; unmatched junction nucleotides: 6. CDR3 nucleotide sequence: TGTGCCAGCACTAGCGGGGATCGGGACACCGGGGAGCTGTTTTTT. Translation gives CASTSGDRDTGELFF.

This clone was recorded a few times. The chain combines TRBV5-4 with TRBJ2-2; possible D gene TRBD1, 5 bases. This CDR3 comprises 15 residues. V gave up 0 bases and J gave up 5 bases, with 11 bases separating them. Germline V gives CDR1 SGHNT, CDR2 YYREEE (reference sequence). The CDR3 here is CASSLGQGETGELFF. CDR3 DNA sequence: TGTGCCAGCAGCTTGGGGCAGGGTGAAACCGGGGAGCTGTTTTTT.

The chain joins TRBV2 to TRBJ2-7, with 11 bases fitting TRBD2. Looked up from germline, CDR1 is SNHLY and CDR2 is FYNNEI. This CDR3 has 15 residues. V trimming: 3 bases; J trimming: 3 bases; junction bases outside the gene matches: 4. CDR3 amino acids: CASSEALAGGYEQYF. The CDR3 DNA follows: TGTGCCAGCAGTGAGGCTCTAGCGGGGGGCTACGAGCAGTACTTC.

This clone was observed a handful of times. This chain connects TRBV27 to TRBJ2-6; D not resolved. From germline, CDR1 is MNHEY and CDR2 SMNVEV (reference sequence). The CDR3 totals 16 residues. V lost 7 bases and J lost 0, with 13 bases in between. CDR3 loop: CASTPLGSSGANVLTF. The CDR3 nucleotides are TGTGCCAGCACCCCGTTGGGCAGCTCTGGGGCCAACGTCCTGACTTTC. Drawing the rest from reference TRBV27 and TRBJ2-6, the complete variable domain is EAQVTQNPRYLITVTGKKLTVTCSQNMNHEYMSWYRQDPGLGLRQIYYSMNVEVTDKGDVPEGYKVSRKEKRNFPLILESPSPNQTSLYFCASTPLGSSGANVLTFGAGSRLTVL.

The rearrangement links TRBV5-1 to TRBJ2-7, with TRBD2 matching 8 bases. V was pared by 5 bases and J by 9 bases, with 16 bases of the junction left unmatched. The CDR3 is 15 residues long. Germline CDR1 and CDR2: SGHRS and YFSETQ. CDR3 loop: CASSVDQAGAGGQYF. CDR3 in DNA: TGCGCCAGCAGTGTTGATCAAGCGGGGGCCGGCGGGCAGTACTTC.

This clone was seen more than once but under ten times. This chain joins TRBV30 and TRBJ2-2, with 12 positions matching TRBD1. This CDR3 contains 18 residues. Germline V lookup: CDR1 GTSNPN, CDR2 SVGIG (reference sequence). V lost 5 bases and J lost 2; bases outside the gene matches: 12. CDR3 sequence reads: CAWHPGTGGTVNTGELFF. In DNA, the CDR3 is TGTGCCTGGCACCCCGGGACAGGGGGCACGGTCAACACCGGGGAGCTGTTTTTT. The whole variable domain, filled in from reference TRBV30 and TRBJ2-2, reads SQTIHQWPATLVQPVGSPLSLECTVEGTSNPNLYWYRQAAGRGLQLLFYSVGIGQISSEVPQNLSASRPQDRQFILSSKKLLLSDSGFYLCAWHPGTGGTVNTGELFFGEGSRLTVL.

The CDR3 is CAWSVRDRGKKLFF. In DNA form, the CDR3 reads TGTGCCTGGAGTGTACGAGACAGGGGTAAAAAACTGTTTTTT. V is TRBV30 and J is TRBJ1-4; 8 nucleotides match TRBD1. J lost 9 bases, V lost 0 bases, and 6 bases had no gene match. The CDR3 length is 14 residues. Germline V gene lookup returns CDR1 GTSNPN and CDR2 SVGIG (reference sequence).

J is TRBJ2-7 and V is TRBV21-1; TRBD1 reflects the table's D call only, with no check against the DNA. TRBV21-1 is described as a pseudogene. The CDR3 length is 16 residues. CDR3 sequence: CASSKGWGQTSYEQYF. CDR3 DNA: TGTGCCAGCAGCAAAGGGTGGGGACAGACTTCCTACGAGCAGTACTTC.

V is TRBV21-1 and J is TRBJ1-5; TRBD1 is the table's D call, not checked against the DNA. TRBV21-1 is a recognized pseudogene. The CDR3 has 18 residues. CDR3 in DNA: TGTGCCAGCAGCAGCTCGGGACAGGGGGTGTATAGCAATCAGCCCCAGCATTTT. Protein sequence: CASSSSGQGVYSNQPQHF.

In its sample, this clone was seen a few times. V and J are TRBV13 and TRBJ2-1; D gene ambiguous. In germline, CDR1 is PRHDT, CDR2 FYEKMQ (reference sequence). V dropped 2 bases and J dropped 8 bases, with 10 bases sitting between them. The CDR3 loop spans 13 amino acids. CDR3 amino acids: CASSLYGNDEQFF. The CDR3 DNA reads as TGTGCCAGCAGCTTATACGGTAACGATGAGCAGTTCTTC.

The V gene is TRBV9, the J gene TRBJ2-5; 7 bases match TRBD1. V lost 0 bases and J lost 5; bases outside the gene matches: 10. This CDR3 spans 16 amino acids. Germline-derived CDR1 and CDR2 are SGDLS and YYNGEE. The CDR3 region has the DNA TGTGCCAGCAGCGTAGCTGAAGGGGGCTATCACGAGACCCAGTACTTC. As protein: CASSVAEGGYHETQYF.